This TCR beta chain was sequenced in a study of T cell responses to AZD1222 COVID-19 vaccine. Findings and limits, study-wide: Only a handful of individuals given AZD1222 were seropositive at baseline. Repertoire sampling was restricted to post-peak T cell response timepoints. Close to half of spike-specific TCRs reportedly recognize unmutated variant regions.

Profiling relied on immunoSEQ multiplex PCR, and the TCRdb table lists in-frame clones only, not all of them. The repertoire holds roughly 200,000 clones, with approximately 94% as singletons. Concerning this clone itself: Its target is unknown.

The V segment lost 5 bases and the J segment 8 bases; nucleotides outside the gene matches: 18. Germline CDR1 reads SEHNR; CDR2 reads FQNEAQ (reference sequence). The CDR3 contains 18 residues. This chain links TRBV7-9 with TRBJ2-1; TRBD2 aligns across 10 bases. The receptor comes from an adult who received the MenACWY meningococcal vaccine as a control. The specimen was peripheral blood, collected 28 days after the second dose of the MenACWY control vaccine. The CDR3 nucleotides read TGTGCCAGCAGCCCCCTGCCGGCCAGCGGGAGGGCCAGGGATGAGCAGTTCTTC. Its translation: CASSPLPASGRARDEQFF. Full variable domain (remainder filled in from reference TRBV7-9 and TRBJ2-1): DTGVSQNPRHKITKRGQNVTFRCDPISEHNRLYWYRQTLGQGPEFLTYFQNEAQLEKSRLLSDRFSAERPKGSFSTLEIQRTEQGDSAMYLCASSPLPASGRARDEQFFGPGTRLTVL.